A selection of T cell receptor beta chains follows, all from one sample in a study of shared clonotypes between healthy human individuals. The assay was immunoSEQ multiplex PCR, and TCRdb's table has in-frame clones only and misses some. The profile shows approximately 500,000 clones, 79% of them singletons. Sample: PBMCs. Source of these receptors: a woman aged 35 to 49 in good health. Some clones in this sample may be carry-over from other donors' samples. CDR3s include the opening cysteine and the closing phenylalanine or tryptophan. The D gene is left open where the match is weak. Part of the rows lack a size; the others show once, few, many or a class for expanded clones.

v_gene,abundance,d_gene,j_gene,CDR3nt,CDR3aa
TRBV27,.,TRBD2,TRBJ2-7,TGTGCCAGCAGTAGGTTAGCGGGAATAAACTACGAGCAGTACTTC,CASSRLAGINYEQYF
TRBV29-1,.,.,TRBJ2-1,TGCAGCGTTGAAGATCTGGGCGGAGGTGCTATGTGGAATGAGCAGTTCTTC,CSVEDLGGGAMWNEQFF
TRBV19,.,.,TRBJ1-2,TGTGCCAGTAGCCCCGTCGGGGGGCCGGCGTGGGGCTACACCTTC,CASSPVGGPAWGYTF
TRBV4-2,.,TRBD1,TRBJ2-3,TGTGCCAGCAGTCCAGAGGTACAGGGGGCGTCGATAGATACGCAGTATTTT,CASSPEVQGASIDTQYF
TRBV28,.,.,TRBJ1-1,TGTGCCAGCCAGGGCCCGAACACTGAAGCTTTCTTT,CASQGPNTEAFF
TRBV28,.,TRBD2,TRBJ2-7,TGTGCCAGCAGTTTGTTCGCGGGAGCTTCCTACGAGCAGTACTTC,CASSLFAGASYEQYF
TRBV7-6,few,.,TRBJ1-1,TGTGCCAGCAGCTCCTACAGGTTAATGAACACTGAAGCTTTCTTT,CASSSYRLMNTEAFF
TRBV18,.,.,TRBJ1-1,TGTGCCAGCCGTGGACAGCAGAACACTGAAGCTTTCTTT,CASRGQQNTEAFF
TRBV7-9,.,.,TRBJ2-1,TGTGCCAGCAACTTAAAGGGCAATGAGCAGTTCTTC,CASNLKGNEQFF
TRBV14,.,.,TRBJ2-1,TGTGCCAGCAGCCCAGAACTGGGGAATGAGCAGTTCTTC,CASSPELGNEQFF
TRBV27,once,TRBD2,TRBJ2-7,TGTGCCAGCAGCCTCTTCGGACTAGCGGGAGACGAGCAGTACTTC,CASSLFGLAGDEQYF
TRBV7-9,.,TRBD2,TRBJ2-3,TGTGCCAGCAGCTTAGATCTAGCGGGAGTTTCAACAGATACGCAGTATTTT,CASSLDLAGVSTDTQYF
TRBV5-6,.,TRBD2,TRBJ2-1,TGTGCCAGCAGCTTGTGGCTAGCGGGAGATTATGAGCAGTTCTTC,CASSLWLAGDYEQFF
TRBV18,many,.,TRBJ2-7,TGTGCCAGCTCACCTCCTCGGGACGATCGGGAGCAGTACTTC,CASSPPRDDREQYF
TRBV10-3,.,TRBD2,TRBJ2-3,TGTGCCATCAGTGAGTCAAGCAGAGGACTAGCGGGAGTGGGCACAGATACGCAGTATTTT,CAISESSRGLAGVGTDTQYF
TRBV11-2,.,TRBD1,TRBJ2-7,TGTGCCAGCAGCTTAGGGGCACAGGGGGCGCGAGAGCAGTACTTC,CASSLGAQGAREQYF
TRBV5-1,.,TRBD2,TRBJ2-7,TGCGCCAGCAGCTTGGTGAGCGGGAGTAGAACCTACGAGCAGTACTTC,CASSLVSGSRTYEQYF
TRBV18,.,TRBD1,TRBJ2-2,TGTGCCAGCTCACTACGGACAGGGGAGGCCACCGGGGAGCTGTTTTTT,CASSLRTGEATGELFF
TRBV10-2,.,.,TRBJ1-2,TGCGCCAGCAGGAACCAGGGGTACTATGGCTACACCTTC,CASRNQGYYGYTF
TRBV19,.,.,TRBJ1-2,TGTGCCAGTAGTATAGCGGGGTTCGTTAACTATGGCTACACCTTC,CASSIAGFVNYGYTF
TRBV18,few,TRBD2,TRBJ2-3,TGTGCCAGCTCCCTAGCGGGAGGGCCTATCACAGATACGCAGTATTTT,CASSLAGGPITDTQYF
TRBV28,once,.,TRBJ1-2,TGTGCCAGCAGTTTAGTGGGCAGGGTTTATGGCTACACCTTC,CASSLVGRVYGYTF
TRBV7-9,.,.,TRBJ2-6,TGTGCCAGCAGCTTAGTTTTGCCTGGGGCCAACGTCCTGACTTTC,CASSLVLPGANVLTF
TRBV5-1,.,.,TRBJ2-7,TGCGCCAGCTCCCAGGCCCCTAGCTCCTACGAGCAGTACTTC,CASSQAPSSYEQYF
TRBV2,.,.,TRBJ1-6,TGTGCCAGCAGGACGTTGTTGGCGGCGAATAATTCACCCCTCCACTTT,CASRTLLAANNSPLHF
TRBV19,.,.,TRBJ1-4,TGTGCCAGTAGTATAGATCGGGACAATGAAAAACTGTTTTTT,CASSIDRDNEKLFF
TRBV10-3,few,.,TRBJ2-7,TGTGCCATCAGTGAGTCAAGGGCCTCCGGGGACGAGCAGTACTTC,CAISESRASGDEQYF
TRBV15,.,TRBD2,TRBJ2-5,TGTGCCACCGGGAATAGCGGGGTAGGGACCCAGTACTTC,CATGNSGVGTQYF
TRBV27,.,.,TRBJ2-2,TGTGCCAGCAGTTTATCGCTAACTGCCACCGGGGAGCTGTTTTTT,CASSLSLTATGELFF
TRBV5-1,once,TRBD2,TRBJ2-1,TGCGCCAGCAGCTTATTTTCTAGCGGGAGCAACAATGAGCAGTTCTTC,CASSLFSSGSNNEQFF
TRBV28,once,.,TRBJ1-6,TGTGCCAGCAGTCCTCAGGACAGCTCCTATAATTCACCCCTCCACTTT,CASSPQDSSYNSPLHF
TRBV28,.,.,TRBJ2-2,TGTGCCAGCAGTTCGTCCCCTAGTGGAACGAACACCGGGGAGCTGTTTTTT,CASSSSPSGTNTGELFF
TRBV6-5,.,.,TRBJ2-4,TGTGCCAGCAGTTACTCTGCATTAGCCAAAAACATTCAGTACTTC,CASSYSALAKNIQYF
TRBV18,.,TRBD1,TRBJ2-5,TGTGCCAGCTCACAGACCCAAGGGGGCGCCCCGCAGGAGACCCAGTACTTC,CASSQTQGGAPQETQYF
TRBV5-1,.,TRBD1,TRBJ1-1,TGCGCCAGCAGCTTTAGTCCGGGACAGGGAAACACTGAAGCTTTCTTT,CASSFSPGQGNTEAFF
TRBV5-1,.,.,TRBJ2-7,TGCGCCAGCAGCCCCCAAGGGGGGAACTCCTACGAGCAGTACTTC,CASSPQGGNSYEQYF
TRBV10-3,.,TRBD1,TRBJ2-1,TGTGCCATCGGCGGGACAGGGGACAATGAGCAGTTCTTC,CAIGGTGDNEQFF
TRBV5-6,.,TRBD2,TRBJ2-5,TGTGCCAGCAGAAGCGGGGCGTTGGGGACCCAGTACTTC,CASRSGALGTQYF
TRBV28,.,.,TRBJ1-2,TGTGCCAGCAGACCCGGACAGAACTATGGCTACACCTTC,CASRPGQNYGYTF
TRBV10-3,.,TRBD1,TRBJ2-4,TGTGCCATCAGTGAAGGTGACAGGGGAGAAAACATTCAGTACTTC,CAISEGDRGENIQYF
TRBV5-5,.,TRBD2,TRBJ2-1,TGTGCCAGCAGCCCCAATAGCGGGAACCTCTACGGTGAGCAGTTCTTC,CASSPNSGNLYGEQFF
TRBV18,few,TRBD1,TRBJ1-1,TGTGCCAGCTCGGGACAGGGAAACACTGAAGCTTTCTTT,CASSGQGNTEAFF
TRBV4-1,once,.,TRBJ2-1,TGCGCCAGCAGCCAAGATGGGAAGGGGGATAATGAGCAGTTCTTC,CASSQDGKGDNEQFF
TRBV19,.,.,TRBJ1-5,TGTGCCAGTAGTATACGTTGGACAGACAATCAGCCCCAGCATTTT,CASSIRWTDNQPQHF
TRBV5-1,.,.,TRBJ1-5,TGCGCCAGCAGCCCCGGGACCATGAGCAATCAGCCCCAGCATTTT,CASSPGTMSNQPQHF
TRBV7-2,.,TRBD2,TRBJ2-4,TGTGCCAGCAGCTTAAGGAGCGGGGGAGACATTCAGTACTTC,CASSLRSGGDIQYF
TRBV5-8,.,.,TRBJ1-5,TGTGCCAGCAGCTTGAGGGATCAGCCCCAGCATTTT,CASSLRDQPQHF
TRBV7-2,.,.,TRBJ1-1,TGTGCCAGCAGCTTATATGGGCGCACTGAAGCTTTCTTT,CASSLYGRTEAFF
TRBV7-2,.,.,TRBJ2-5,TGTGCCAGCAGCTTAGTAAGAGAACAAGAGACCCAGTACTTC,CASSLVREQETQYF
TRBV4-3,.,.,TRBJ1-4,TGCGCCAGCAGCCAAGAGGGTCAGGCAGGGACTAATGAAAAACTGTTTTTT,CASSQEGQAGTNEKLFF
TRBV18,.,.,TRBJ1-4,TGTGCCAGCTCACCGTTTACGGGACCAACTAATGAAAAACTGTTTTTT,CASSPFTGPTNEKLFF
TRBV28,few,.,TRBJ2-4,TGTGCCAGCAGCCAAATAGAAAAGCGGCGACACATTCAGTACTTC,CASSQIEKRRHIQYF
TRBV4-1,.,TRBD1,TRBJ2-6,TGCGCCAGCAGCCCACAGACAGGGAGCTCTGGGGCCAACGTCCTGACTTTC,CASSPQTGSSGANVLTF
TRBV28,.,.,TRBJ2-5,TGTGCCAGCAGTTCCCCGGGGGCGCAAGAGACCCAGTACTTC,CASSSPGAQETQYF
TRBV4-2,.,TRBD2,TRBJ2-7,TGTGCCAGCAGCCCTGGACTAGCGATAGTCTACGAGCAGTACTTC,CASSPGLAIVYEQYF
TRBV15,.,TRBD2,TRBJ2-1,TGTGCCACCAGCAGAGATCCCCTAGCGGGAGGGAATGAGCAGTTCTTC,CATSRDPLAGGNEQFF
TRBV5-5,.,TRBD2,TRBJ2-3,TGTGCCAGCAGCCCCCGATATGAGGGACTAGCGGGACGTGGGGATACGCAGTATTTT,CASSPRYEGLAGRGDTQYF